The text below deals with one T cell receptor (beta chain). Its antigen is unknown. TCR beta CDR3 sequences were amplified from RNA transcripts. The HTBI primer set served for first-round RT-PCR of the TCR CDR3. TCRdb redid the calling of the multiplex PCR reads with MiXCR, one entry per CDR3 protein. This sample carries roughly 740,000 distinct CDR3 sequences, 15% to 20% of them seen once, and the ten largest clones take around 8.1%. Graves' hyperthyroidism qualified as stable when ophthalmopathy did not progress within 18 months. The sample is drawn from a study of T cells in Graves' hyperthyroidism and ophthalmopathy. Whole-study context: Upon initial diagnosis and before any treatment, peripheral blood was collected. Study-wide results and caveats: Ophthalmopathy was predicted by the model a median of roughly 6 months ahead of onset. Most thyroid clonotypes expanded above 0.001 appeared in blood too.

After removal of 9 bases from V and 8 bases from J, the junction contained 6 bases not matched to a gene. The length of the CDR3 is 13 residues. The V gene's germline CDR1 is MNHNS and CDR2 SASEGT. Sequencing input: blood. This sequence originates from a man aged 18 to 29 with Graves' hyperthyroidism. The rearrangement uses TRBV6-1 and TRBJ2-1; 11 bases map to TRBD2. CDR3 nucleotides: TGTGCCAGTAGCGGGAGGGCCCGGCATGAGCAGTTCTTC. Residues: CASSGRARHEQFF.